One TCR beta chain is described in this entry. The ends were cut back, 8 bases at V and 1 base at J, with 12 bases in the middle. CDR1 is SGHNT, CDR2 YENEEA, per germline. The CDR3 covers 13 residues. This specimen comes from a study of cytomegalovirus exposure and HLA in healthy donors. The PCR employed 60 Vbeta primers together with 13 Jbeta primers. Repertoires were generated with immunoSEQ multiplex PCR, while TCRdb's copy carries only in-frame clones and drops some. The sample contains about 190,000 clones, about 80% of which appear only once. This clonotype was sampled from a boy between 5 and 17 years old in good health and CMV-seronegative. The source material was PBMCs. This rearrangement joins TRBV11-3 to TRBJ2-7; D not certain. The CDR3 nucleotides are TGTGCCAGCGAGTCAAGGAGATCCTACGAGCAGTACTTC. Amino acid sequence: CASESRRSYEQYF.